A selection of T cell receptor beta chains follows, all from one sample in a study of T-cell memory formation after mild COVID-19. TCRdb reanalysed the 5' RACE reads using MiXCR and keeps one entry per CDR3 protein. The table records some 410,000 distinct CDR3 sequences, more than 20% of them present only once. Sequencing input: PBMCs or a T cell subset sorted from them (not recorded which). The receptor source for this set is an adult woman who had mild COVID-19 (a few samples of this study predate the infection). Cell type and time point are not known. CDR3s include the opening cysteine and the closing phenylalanine or tryptophan. The D gene is left open where the match is weak. The size field is filled for only some rows; it gives once, few, many or a size class.

TRBV20-1,TRBD1,TRBJ2-3,.,CSAHTGGTDTQYF,TGCAGTGCCCATACAGGGGGCACAGATACGCAGTATTTT
TRBV3-1,.,TRBJ2-5,.,CASTGAGQETQYF,TGTGCCAGCACCGGGGCCGGCCAAGAGACCCAGTACTTC
TRBV18,.,TRBJ2-7,.,CASSPPRGKEPYEQYF,TGTGCCAGCTCACCACCGAGGGGGAAGGAACCCTACGAGCAGTACTTC
TRBV5-1,.,TRBJ1-1,.,CASSLGGTAEAFF,TGCGCCAGCAGCTTGGGCGGGACGGCTGAAGCTTTCTTT
TRBV6-1,TRBD2,TRBJ2-5,.,CASSDEPGLAGAQYF,TGTGCCAGCAGTGACGAACCGGGACTAGCGGGGGCCCAGTACTTC
TRBV29-1,.,TRBJ2-3,few,CSVDAGARSGKDTQYF,TGCAGCGTTGACGCCGGTGCCAGGTCGGGCAAAGATACGCAGTATTTT
TRBV5-5,TRBD1,TRBJ1-5,.,CASSLGGGTGGNQPQHF,TGTGCCAGCAGCTTGGGGGGCGGGACAGGGGGTAATCAGCCCCAGCATTTT
TRBV6-6,TRBD2,TRBJ2-1,few,CASSYSPTSGRHNEQFF,TGTGCCAGCAGTTACTCACCGACTAGCGGGAGGCACAATGAGCAGTTCTTC
TRBV5-5,.,TRBJ1-2,.,CASSLGETLYYGYTF,TGTGCCAGCAGCTTGGGGGAAACCCTCTACTATGGCTACACCTTC
TRBV19,.,TRBJ2-1,.,CASNSRLYNEQFF,TGTGCCAGTAATTCAAGACTATACAATGAGCAGTTCTTC
TRBV5-1,.,TRBJ2-1,many,CASSLSLYNEQFF,TGCGCCAGCAGCTTGTCCCTCTACAATGAGCAGTTCTTC